This T cell receptor (beta chain) was captured in a study of shared T cell receptors in the human thymus. CDR3 length equals 16 residues. Per germline, CDR1 GTSNPN and CDR2 SVGIG (reference sequence). V shed 0 bases and J 3 bases; nucleotides not matched to a gene: 8. Some clones are missing from TCRdb's copy, which holds only in-frame ones; the method was immunoSEQ multiplex PCR. The sample records about 660,000 clones, more than 75% being singletons. The sample also formed part of further work on human thymus T cells. This second study says: Donors consisted of healthy Finnish infants (having corrective surgery for congenital heart defects). Thymic material originated from resections removed in the course of corrective heart surgery. Among thymic and blood repertoires, usage of V and J genes appeared biased. Related research found strongly overlapping thymic repertoires in unrelated individuals.

The receptor was derived from a boy in the first two years of life with a congenital heart defect. This chain links TRBV30 with TRBJ2-1; TRBD1 matches 7 bases. The sequenced sample consisted of thymocytes. The CDR3 region is CAWSVIRDSGYNEQFF. CDR3 sequence (DNA): TGTGCCTGGAGTGTAATCCGGGACAGTGGCTACAATGAGCAGTTCTTC.